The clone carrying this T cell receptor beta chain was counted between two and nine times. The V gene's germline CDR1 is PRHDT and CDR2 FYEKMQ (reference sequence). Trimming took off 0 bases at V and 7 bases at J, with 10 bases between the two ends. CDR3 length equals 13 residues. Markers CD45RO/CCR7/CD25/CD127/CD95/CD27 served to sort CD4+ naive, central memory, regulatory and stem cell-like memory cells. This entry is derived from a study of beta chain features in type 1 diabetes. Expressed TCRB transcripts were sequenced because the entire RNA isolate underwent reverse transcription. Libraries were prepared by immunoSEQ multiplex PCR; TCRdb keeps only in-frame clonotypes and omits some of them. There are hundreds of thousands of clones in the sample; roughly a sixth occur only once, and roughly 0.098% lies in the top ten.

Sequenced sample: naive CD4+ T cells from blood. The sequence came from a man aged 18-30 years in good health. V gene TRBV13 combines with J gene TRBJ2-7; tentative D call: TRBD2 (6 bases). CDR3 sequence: CASSLGTRWEQYF. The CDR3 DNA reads TGTGCCAGCAGCTTAGGGACTAGGTGGGAGCAGTACTTC. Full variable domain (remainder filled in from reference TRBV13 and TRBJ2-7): AAGVIQSPRHLIKEKRETATLKCYPIPRHDTVYWYQQGPGQDPQFLISFYEKMQSDKGSIPDRFSAQQFSDYHSELNMSSLELGDSALYFCASSLGTRWEQYFGPGTRLTVT.